This T cell receptor (beta chain) is from a study of blood T cell repertoires in COVID-19. Libraries were prepared by immunoSEQ multiplex PCR; TCRdb keeps only in-frame clonotypes and omits some of them. The profile shows about 340,000 clones, about nine tenths of them singletons. From germline, CDR1 is LNHDA and CDR2 SQIVND (reference sequence). CDR3 size: 13 residues. V shed 5 bases and J shed 5 bases, with 13 bases lying between them. This sequence joins TRBV19 and TRBJ2-7; D remains ambiguous. This clonotype originated in a woman aged 70-85 years with COVID-19, enrolled during active disease. The sample was peripheral blood. The CDR3 nucleotides read TGTGCCAGTAGTTACACCGGGTTTAACGAGCAGTACTTC. Its protein product is CASSYTGFNEQYF.